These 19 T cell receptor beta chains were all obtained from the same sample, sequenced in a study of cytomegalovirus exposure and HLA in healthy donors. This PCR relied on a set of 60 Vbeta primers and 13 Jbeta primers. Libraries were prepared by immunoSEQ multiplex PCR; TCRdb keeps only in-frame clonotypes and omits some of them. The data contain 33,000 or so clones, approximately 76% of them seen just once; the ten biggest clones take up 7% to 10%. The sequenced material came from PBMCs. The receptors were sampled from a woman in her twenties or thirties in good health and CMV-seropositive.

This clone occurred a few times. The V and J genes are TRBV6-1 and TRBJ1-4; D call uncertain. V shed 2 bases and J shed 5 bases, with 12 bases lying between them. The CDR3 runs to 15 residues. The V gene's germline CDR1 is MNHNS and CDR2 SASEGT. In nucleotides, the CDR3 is TGTGCCAGCAGTGAAACACACAGAACCAATGAAAAACTGTTTTTT. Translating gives CASSETHRTNEKLFF.

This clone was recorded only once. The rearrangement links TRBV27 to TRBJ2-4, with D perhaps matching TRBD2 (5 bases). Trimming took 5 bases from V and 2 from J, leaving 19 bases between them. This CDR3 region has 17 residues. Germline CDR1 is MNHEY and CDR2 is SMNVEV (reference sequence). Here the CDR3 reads CASSDQTSTTSKNIQYF. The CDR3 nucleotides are TGTGCCAGCAGTGACCAGACATCGACTACTTCCAAAAACATTCAGTACTTC.

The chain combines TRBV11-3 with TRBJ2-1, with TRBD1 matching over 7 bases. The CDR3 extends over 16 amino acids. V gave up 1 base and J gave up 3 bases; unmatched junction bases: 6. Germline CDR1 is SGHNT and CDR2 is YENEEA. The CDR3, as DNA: TGTGCCAGCAGCTTAGGAAGGGGACAGATCTACAATGAGCAGTTCTTC. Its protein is CASSLGRGQIYNEQFF.

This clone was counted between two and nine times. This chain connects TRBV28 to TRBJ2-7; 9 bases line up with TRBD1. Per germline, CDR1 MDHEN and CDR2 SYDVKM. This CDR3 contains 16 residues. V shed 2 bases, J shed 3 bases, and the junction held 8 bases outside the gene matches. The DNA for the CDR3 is TGTGCCAGCAGTTTAGAGACAGGGGGGGTAGGCTACGAGCAGTACTTC. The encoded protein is CASSLETGGVGYEQYF.

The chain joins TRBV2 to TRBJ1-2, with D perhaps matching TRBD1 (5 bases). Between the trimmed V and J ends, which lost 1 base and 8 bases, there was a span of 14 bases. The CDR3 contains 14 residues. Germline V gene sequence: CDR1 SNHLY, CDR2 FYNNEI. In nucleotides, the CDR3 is TGTGCCAGCAGTGAAGAGGGACTGCTCGGGGGCTACACCTTC. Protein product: CASSEEGLLGGYTF.

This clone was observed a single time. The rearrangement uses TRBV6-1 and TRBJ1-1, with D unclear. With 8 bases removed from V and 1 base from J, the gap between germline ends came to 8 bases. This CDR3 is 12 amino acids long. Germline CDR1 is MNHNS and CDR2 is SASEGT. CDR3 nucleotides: TGTGCCAGCGGGCAGCAGAACACTGAAGCTTTCTTT. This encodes CASGQQNTEAFF.

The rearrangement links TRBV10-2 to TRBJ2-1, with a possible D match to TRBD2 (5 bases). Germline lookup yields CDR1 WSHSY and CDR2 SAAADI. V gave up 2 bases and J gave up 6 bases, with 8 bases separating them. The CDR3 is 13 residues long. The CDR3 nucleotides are TGCGCCAGCAGTGAGGCTAGCATCAATGAGCAGTTCTTC. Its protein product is CASSEASINEQFF.

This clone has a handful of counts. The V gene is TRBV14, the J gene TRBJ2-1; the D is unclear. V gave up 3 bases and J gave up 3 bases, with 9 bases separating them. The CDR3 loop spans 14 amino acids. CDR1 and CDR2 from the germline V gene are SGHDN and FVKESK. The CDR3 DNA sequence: TGTGCCAGCAGCCATGAGAGCGACTACAATGAGCAGTTCTTC. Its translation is CASSHESDYNEQFF.

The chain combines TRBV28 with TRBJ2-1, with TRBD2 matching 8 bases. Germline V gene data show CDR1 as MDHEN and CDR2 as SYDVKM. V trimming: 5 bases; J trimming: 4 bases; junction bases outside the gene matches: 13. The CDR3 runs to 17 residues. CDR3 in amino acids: CASSMKTPTSEYNEQFF. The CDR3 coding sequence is TGTGCCAGCAGTATGAAAACTCCGACTAGCGAGTACAATGAGCAGTTCTTC.

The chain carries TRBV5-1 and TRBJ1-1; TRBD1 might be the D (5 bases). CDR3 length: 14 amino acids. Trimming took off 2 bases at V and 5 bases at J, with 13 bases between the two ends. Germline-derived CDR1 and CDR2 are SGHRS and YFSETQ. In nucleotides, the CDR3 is TGCGCCAGCAGCTTCGGGACGGAGGGAACTGAAGCTTTCTTT. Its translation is CASSFGTEGTEAFF.

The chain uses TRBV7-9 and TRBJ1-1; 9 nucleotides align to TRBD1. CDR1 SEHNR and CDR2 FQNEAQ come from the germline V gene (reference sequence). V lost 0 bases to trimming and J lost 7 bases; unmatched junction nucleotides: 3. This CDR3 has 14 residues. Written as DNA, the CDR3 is TGTGCCAGCAGCTTAGCCCGGACAGGGGATGAAGCTTTCTTT. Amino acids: CASSLARTGDEAFF.

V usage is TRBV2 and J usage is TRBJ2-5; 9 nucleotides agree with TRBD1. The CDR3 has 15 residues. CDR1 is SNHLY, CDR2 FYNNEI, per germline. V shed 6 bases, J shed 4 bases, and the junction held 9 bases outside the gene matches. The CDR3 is CASRVQGATGETQYF. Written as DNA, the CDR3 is TGTGCCAGCAGGGTACAGGGGGCAACGGGAGAGACCCAGTACTTC.

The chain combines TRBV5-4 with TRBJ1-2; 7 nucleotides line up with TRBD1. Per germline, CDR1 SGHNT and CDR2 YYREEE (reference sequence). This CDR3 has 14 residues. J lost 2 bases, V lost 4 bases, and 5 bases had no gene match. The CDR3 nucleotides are TGTGCCAGCAGCCGGGACAGCAGGAACTATGGCTACACCTTC. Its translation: CASSRDSRNYGYTF.

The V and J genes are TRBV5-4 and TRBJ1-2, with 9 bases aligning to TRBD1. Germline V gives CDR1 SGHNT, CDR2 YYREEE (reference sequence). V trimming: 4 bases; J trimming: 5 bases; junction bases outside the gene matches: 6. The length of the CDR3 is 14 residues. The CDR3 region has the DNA TGTGCCAGCAGCCCACCCGGGACAGGGTATGGCTACACCTTC. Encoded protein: CASSPPGTGYGYTF.

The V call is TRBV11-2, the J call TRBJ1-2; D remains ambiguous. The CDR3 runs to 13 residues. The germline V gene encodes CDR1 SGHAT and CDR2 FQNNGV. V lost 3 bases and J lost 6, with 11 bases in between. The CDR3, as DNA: TGTGCCAGCAGCTTGAGTATATTGGATGGCTACACCTTC. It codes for CASSLSILDGYTF.

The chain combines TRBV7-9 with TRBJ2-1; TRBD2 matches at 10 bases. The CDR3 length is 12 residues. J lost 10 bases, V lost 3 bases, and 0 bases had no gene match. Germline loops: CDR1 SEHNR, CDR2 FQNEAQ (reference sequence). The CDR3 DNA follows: TGTGCCAGCAGCTTTAGCGGGAGGGAGCAGTTCTTC. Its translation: CASSFSGREQFF. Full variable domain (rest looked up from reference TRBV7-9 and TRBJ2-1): DTGVSQNPRHKITKRGQNVTFRCDPISEHNRLYWYRQTLGQGPEFLTYFQNEAQLEKSRLLSDRFSAERPKGSFSTLEIQRTEQGDSAMYLCASSFSGREQFFGPGTRLTVL.

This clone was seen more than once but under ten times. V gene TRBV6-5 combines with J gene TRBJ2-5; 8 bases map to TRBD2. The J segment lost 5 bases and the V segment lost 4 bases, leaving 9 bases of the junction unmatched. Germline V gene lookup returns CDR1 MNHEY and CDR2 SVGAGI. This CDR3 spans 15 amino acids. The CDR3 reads CASSSGLARRETQYF. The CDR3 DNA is TGTGCCAGCAGTTCCGGACTAGCTCGGAGGGAGACCCAGTACTTC.

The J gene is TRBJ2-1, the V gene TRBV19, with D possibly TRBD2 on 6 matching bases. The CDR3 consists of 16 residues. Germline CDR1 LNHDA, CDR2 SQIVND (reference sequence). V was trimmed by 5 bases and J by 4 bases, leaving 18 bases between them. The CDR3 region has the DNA TGTGCCAGTAGTTCGAACCGCCTGGGGAGGTACAATGAGCAGTTCTTC. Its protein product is CASSSNRLGRYNEQFF.

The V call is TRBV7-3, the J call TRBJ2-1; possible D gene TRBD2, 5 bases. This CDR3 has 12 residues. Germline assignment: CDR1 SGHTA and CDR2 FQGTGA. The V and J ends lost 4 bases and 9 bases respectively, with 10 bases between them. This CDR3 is CASSSRTGEQFF. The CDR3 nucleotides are TGTGCCAGCAGCTCTCGGACTGGTGAGCAGTTCTTC.